These 28 T cell receptor beta chains came from one sample sequenced in a study of Ad26.COV2.S vaccination and SARS-CoV-2 variants. Profiled with immunoSEQ multiplex PCR; TCRdb holds only in-frame clones, not every one. The sample consists of approximately 420,000 clones, around 89% of them appearing once. Treatment described: some 20 received Ad26.COV2.S at low or high dose, single or two shots; several received placebo; per-sample allocation not given. Sampling took place 63 days after the first vaccine or placebo injection. This material consisted of peripheral blood, taken in a trial of Ad26.COV2.S vaccine versus placebo. These receptors originate from a person aged 18-60 years who received the Ad26.COV2.S COVID-19 vaccine or a placebo.

In this sample, this clone turned up once. The chain links TRBV6-5 to TRBJ2-1; weak D call: TRBD2 (6 bases). Trimming left V 6 bases short and J 4 bases short, with 13 bases between. CDR3 length: 14 residues. Germline V gene sequence: CDR1 MNHEY, CDR2 SVGAGI. CDR3 coding DNA: TGTGCCAGCAGCTCCCCCGGGAGTTACAATGAGCAGTTCTTC. Its translation is CASSSPGSYNEQFF.

The rearrangement links TRBV3-1 (or the pseudogene TRBV3-2) to TRBJ1-1; D remains unclear. Deletions cut 0 bases from V and 9 bases from J, with 8 bases between. The germline V gene encodes CDR1 LGHDT and CDR2 YNNKEL (reference sequence). The CDR3 runs to 12 residues. CDR3 sequence reads: CASSQEGTQAFF. The DNA of the CDR3 is TGTGCCAGCAGCCAAGAGGGCACCCAAGCTTTCTTT.

V usage is TRBV19 and J usage is TRBJ2-5; unclear D gene. V was shortened by 5 bases and J by 1 base, with 8 bases between the two germline ends. The CDR3 has 13 residues. The germline gives CDR1 LNHDA, CDR2 SQIVND (reference sequence). The CDR3 DNA follows: TGTGCCAGTAGTCTACCCTCCCAAGAGACCCAGTACTTC. This encodes CASSLPSQETQYF.

In this sample, this clone turned up many times. The gene calls are TRBV6-2 or TRBV6-3 and TRBJ2-3; 11 positions agree with TRBD2. J was trimmed by 4 bases and V by 6 bases; bases with no gene match: 6. The CDR3 is 15 residues long. CDR1 and CDR2 (germline): MNHEY, SVGEGT. Here the CDR3 reads CASSLLAGGSDTQYF. The CDR3 nucleotides are TGTGCCAGCAGCTTATTAGCGGGGGGGTCAGATACGCAGTATTTT.

The chain employs TRBV7-9 and TRBJ2-5; 7 bases agree with TRBD2. This CDR3 is 16 amino acids long. Germline V gives CDR1 SEHNR, CDR2 FQNEAQ (reference sequence). V gave up 3 bases and J gave up 3 bases; unmatched junction bases: 10. Written as DNA, the CDR3 is TGTGCCAGCAGCTTTAGGAGGACTAGATTAGAAGAGACCCAGTACTTC. Residues: CASSFRRTRLEETQYF.

This chain uses TRBV7-9 with TRBJ2-5, with D perhaps TRBD2 (5 bases). Deletions cut 5 bases from V and 5 bases from J, with 15 bases between. Germline CDR1 reads SEHNR; CDR2 reads FQNEAQ (reference sequence). CDR3 length equals 14 residues. The CDR3 region has the DNA TGTGCCAGCAGCCGAGGCCGGGGAGTGGAGACCCAGTACTTC. Amino acids: CASSRGRGVETQYF.

The rearrangement links TRBV7-9 to TRBJ2-5; 10 bases match TRBD1. The V segment lost 4 bases and the J segment 9 bases; nucleotides outside the gene matches: 17. Germline-derived CDR1 and CDR2 are SEHNR and FQNEAQ (reference sequence). The CDR3 sequence is 17 residues long. The CDR3: CASSSGQGETVVRAQYF. As DNA, the CDR3 is TGTGCCAGCAGCTCAGGACAGGGGGAGACTGTGGTAAGGGCCCAGTACTTC.

This clone was seen only once. This chain uses TRBV2 with TRBJ2-2; 8 nucleotides agree with TRBD1. The trim removed 6 bases at V and 1 base at J, leaving 4 bases unmatched. The germline CDR1 and CDR2 sequences are SNHLY and FYNNEI. The CDR3 covers 15 residues. The CDR3 DNA is TGTGCCAGCAGACGGACAGGGTTGAACACCGGGGAGCTGTTTTTT. Amino acid sequence: CASRRTGLNTGELFF.

This sequence joins TRBV9 and TRBJ2-3; 7 bases fit TRBD1. V lost 4 bases and J lost 3; bases outside the gene matches: 8. Per germline, CDR1 SGDLS and CDR2 YYNGEE. This CDR3 region has 15 residues. In DNA form, the CDR3 reads TGTGCCAGCAGCCTCGAGGGACAGAGAACAGATACGCAGTATTTT. The encoded protein is CASSLEGQRTDTQYF.

This sequence joins TRBV4-2 and TRBJ2-7, with no clear D. CDR1 and CDR2 from the germline V gene are LGHNA and YNFKEQ. The CDR3 covers 15 residues. V was pared by 4 bases and J by 4 bases, with 17 bases between. The CDR3 is CASSPQPQAQYEQYF. The CDR3 coding sequence is TGTGCCAGCAGCCCACAGCCCCAAGCTCAATACGAGCAGTACTTC.

The gene calls are TRBV11-2 and TRBJ1-4; D is ambiguous. Germline V lookup: CDR1 SGHAT, CDR2 FQNNGV. V dropped 3 bases and J dropped 8 bases, with 7 bases sitting between them. This CDR3 has 12 amino acids. The CDR3 region is CASSFGGEKLFF. In nucleotides, the CDR3 is TGTGCCAGCAGCTTCGGAGGGGAAAAACTGTTTTTT.

This chain uses TRBV13 with TRBJ2-2; TRBD1 aligns across 10 bases. V shed 4 bases, J shed 7 bases, and the junction held 6 bases outside the gene matches. This CDR3 is built from 15 residues. CDR1 and CDR2 from the germline V gene are PRHDT and FYEKMQ (reference sequence). This CDR3 is CASSSQDRGVGELFF. CDR3 sequence (DNA): TGTGCCAGCAGCTCACAGGACAGGGGGGTCGGGGAGCTGTTTTTT.

This clone was counted a single time. The chain employs TRBV5-8 and TRBJ2-7; the match to TRBD1 covers 7 bases. The CDR3 spans 15 residues. Losses at the gene ends were 0 bases for V and 5 bases for J; bases not matched to a gene: 8. Germline V gives CDR1 SGHTS, CDR2 YDEGEE. CDR3 nucleotides: TGTGCCAGCAGCTTGGGGGACGGACAGGTCAACGAGCAGTACTTC. Protein product: CASSLGDGQVNEQYF.

The J gene is TRBJ2-3, the V gene TRBV1; the DNA was not compared with TRBD2, the D call given in the table. TRBV1 is designated a pseudogene. This CDR3 has 16 amino acids. The CDR3 bases are TGCACCAGCAGCCCACAATCTAGCGGGGGAGGAGATACGCAGTATTTT. Translating gives CTSSPQSSGGGDTQYF.

This CDR3 reads CASSQGLAGGDTQYF. CDR3 nucleotides: TGCGCCAGCAGCCAAGGACTAGCGGGGGGAGATACGCAGTATTTT. V gene TRBV4-1 combines with J gene TRBJ2-3; TRBD2 aligns across 13 bases. V lost 1 base and J lost 5; bases outside the gene matches: 0. Germline V CDR1 and CDR2: MGHRA, YSYEKL. This CDR3 is 15 amino acids long.

This chain joins TRBV28 and TRBJ1-1; a weak D match, TRBD1 (5 bases). The V gene lost 3 bases and the J gene lost 11 bases, with 19 bases spanning the gap. The CDR3 has 14 amino acids. Germline CDR1 reads MDHEN; CDR2 reads SYDVKM. The CDR3 loop reads CASSLGFGGSDAFF. Written as DNA, the CDR3 is TGTGCCAGCAGTTTGGGATTCGGGGGATCGGACGCTTTCTTT.

This chain links TRBV9 with TRBJ2-5, with D unresolved. Trimming cost V 0 bases and J 0 bases, with 9 bases left between them. This CDR3 has 15 amino acids. From germline, CDR1 is SGDLS and CDR2 YYNGEE. This CDR3 is CASSVGAVYQETQYF. The CDR3 DNA sequence: TGTGCCAGCAGCGTAGGGGCAGTGTACCAAGAGACCCAGTACTTC.

The chain has TRBV19 and TRBJ2-3, with 7 bases fitting TRBD1. The CDR3 totals 14 residues. V gave up 3 bases and J gave up 3 bases; unmatched junction bases: 3. Germline CDR1 LNHDA, CDR2 SQIVND (reference sequence). The CDR3 is CASSMSRGTDTQYF. In nucleotides, the CDR3 is TGTGCCAGTAGTATGTCCAGGGGGACAGATACGCAGTATTTT.

This chain uses TRBV13 with TRBJ2-2, with 7 bases matching TRBD2. With V trimmed by 5 bases and J by 3 bases, 9 bases remained unmatched. The CDR3 totals 16 residues. Per germline, CDR1 PRHDT and CDR2 FYEKMQ (reference sequence). The CDR3 nucleotides read TGTGCCAGCAGCCCCCCGGGGGGATGGGACACCGGGGAGCTGTTTTTT. Protein: CASSPPGGWDTGELFF.

The chain is built from TRBV7-2 and TRBJ1-2, with D possibly matching TRBD1 (6 bases). Germline V gene data show CDR1 as SGHTA and CDR2 as FQGNSA. CDR3 size: 18 residues. The V end lost 4 bases, the J end lost 1 base, and 22 bases lay between the germline ends. The CDR3 bases are TGTGCCAGCAGCTCGCAGCCAGGGACATTTCCTAATAACTATGGCTACACCTTC. Protein product: CASSSQPGTFPNNYGYTF.

This clone appeared a single time. The rearrangement links TRBV7-8 to TRBJ2-5; TRBD2 agrees at 9 bases. This CDR3 region has 16 residues. Germline CDR1 reads SGHVS; CDR2 reads FQNEAQ. V lost 3 bases, J lost 2 bases, and 7 bases stayed unmatched. The CDR3 loop is CASSFPISGGQETQYF. In nucleotides, the CDR3 is TGTGCCAGCAGCTTTCCGATTAGCGGGGGACAAGAGACCCAGTACTTC. The full variable domain, its missing parts supplied by reference TRBV7-8 and TRBJ2-5, is GAGVSQSPRYKVAKRGQDVALRCDPISGHVSLFWYQQALGQGPEFLTYFQNEAQLDKSGLPSDRFFAERPEGSVSTLKIQRTQQEDSAVYLCASSFPISGGQETQYFGPGTRLLVL.

The V and J genes are TRBV9 and TRBJ2-7, with D hard to call. V shed 0 bases and J shed 2 bases, with 12 bases lying between them. The CDR3 runs to 15 residues. The V gene's germline CDR1 is SGDLS and CDR2 YYNGEE. The DNA of the CDR3 is TGTGCCAGCAGCGTAGACCCAGCCAGCACCTACGAGCAGTACTTC. Its protein is CASSVDPASTYEQYF.

The V call is TRBV12-3 or TRBV12-4, the J call TRBJ2-7; D possibly corresponds to TRBD1 (6 bases). CDR3 length equals 12 residues. The V gene lost 5 bases and the J gene lost 4 bases, with 9 bases spanning the gap. The chain's CDR3 is CASSTDRYEQYF. The DNA for the CDR3 is TGTGCCAGCAGTACGGACAGATACGAGCAGTACTTC.

The chain employs TRBV27 and TRBJ2-1; D possibly corresponds to TRBD2 (6 bases). The CDR3 sequence is 14 residues long. Germline lookup yields CDR1 MNHEY and CDR2 SMNVEV (reference sequence). With 3 bases removed from V and 6 bases from J, the gap between germline ends came to 12 bases. The CDR3, as DNA: TGTGCCAGCAGTTTTGTTGGAGGGCTCAATGAGCAGTTCTTC. Residues: CASSFVGGLNEQFF.

The gene calls are TRBV6-2 or TRBV6-3 and TRBJ2-2; D is unresolved. V was shortened by 6 bases and J by 7 bases, with 12 bases between the two germline ends. The CDR3 is made up of 13 amino acids. CDR1 MNHEY and CDR2 SVGEGT come from the germline V gene. The CDR3 loop reads CASSRSTNGELFF. In DNA form, the CDR3 reads TGTGCCAGCAGCCGGTCAACAAACGGGGAGCTGTTTTTT.

This chain joins TRBV5-4 and TRBJ2-6; D assignment may be TRBD1 or TRBD2 (6 bases each). CDR1 is SGHNT and CDR2 is YYREEE in the germline V gene (reference sequence). V was clipped by 2 bases and J by 0 bases, with 12 bases between them. The CDR3 covers 17 residues. CDR3 DNA sequence: TGTGCCAGCAGCTTCGGGGGCCGGAGCTCTGGGGCCAACGTCCTGACTTTC. Its protein is CASSFGGRSSGANVLTF.

V is TRBV5-1 and J is TRBJ2-6; D is possibly TRBD2 (5 bases). CDR3 size: 16 residues. CDR1 SGHRS and CDR2 YFSETQ come from the germline V gene. Between the trimmed V and J ends, which lost 5 bases and 0 bases, there was a span of 12 bases. The CDR3 DNA reads TGCGCCAGCAGTGCGGGTAGGGACTCTGGGGCCAACGTCCTGACTTTC. Residues: CASSAGRDSGANVLTF.

This rearrangement joins TRBV12-3 or TRBV12-4 to TRBJ2-3, with D uncertain. V dropped 6 bases and J dropped 5 bases, with 6 bases sitting between them. The CDR3 has 11 residues. In nucleotides, the CDR3 is TGTGCCAGCAGCCTGGTAGATACGCAGTATTTT. Translating it yields CASSLVDTQYF.